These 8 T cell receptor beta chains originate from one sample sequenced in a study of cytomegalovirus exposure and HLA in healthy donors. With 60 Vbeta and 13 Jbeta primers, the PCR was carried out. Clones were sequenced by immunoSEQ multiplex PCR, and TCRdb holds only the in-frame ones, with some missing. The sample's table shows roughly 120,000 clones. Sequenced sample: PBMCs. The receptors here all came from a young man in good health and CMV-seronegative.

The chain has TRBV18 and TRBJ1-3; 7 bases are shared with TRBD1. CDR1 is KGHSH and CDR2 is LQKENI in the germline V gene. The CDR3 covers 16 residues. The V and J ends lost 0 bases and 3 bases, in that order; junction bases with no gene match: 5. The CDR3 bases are TGTGCCAGCTCACCACCTCAGGGGGTCCGTGGAAACACCATATATTTT. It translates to CASSPPQGVRGNTIYF.

DNA of the CDR3: TGTGCCAGCAGGGCAGCGGGTCGTTATGGCTACACCTTC. Translated, it gives CASRAAGRYGYTF. The rearrangement links TRBV27 to TRBJ1-2; D is undetermined. Germline CDR1 MNHEY, CDR2 SMNVEV (reference sequence). The CDR3 is 13 amino acids. V lost 6 bases to trimming and J lost 5 bases, with 13 bases between them.

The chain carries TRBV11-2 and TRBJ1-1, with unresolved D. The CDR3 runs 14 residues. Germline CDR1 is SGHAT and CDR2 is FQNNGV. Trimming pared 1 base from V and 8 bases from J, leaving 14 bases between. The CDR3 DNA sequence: TGTGCCAGCAGCTTAGTGAAGTATCAAAGCGAAGCTTTCTTT. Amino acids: CASSLVKYQSEAFF.

The CDR3 here is CASSLPGTGELFF. Written as DNA, the CDR3 is TGTGCCAGCAGTCTCCCAGGCACCGGGGAGCTGTTTTTT. This sequence joins TRBV7-9 and TRBJ2-2; D uncertain. The CDR3 covers 13 residues. The V end lost 6 bases, the J end lost 4 bases, and 9 bases lay between the germline ends. Germline V gene sequence: CDR1 SEHNR, CDR2 FQNEAQ (reference sequence).

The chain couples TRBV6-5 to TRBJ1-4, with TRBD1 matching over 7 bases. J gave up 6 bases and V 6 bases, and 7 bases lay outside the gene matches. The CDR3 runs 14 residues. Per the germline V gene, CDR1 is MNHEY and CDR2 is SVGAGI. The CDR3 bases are TGTGCCAGCAGCCTAGACGGGACAGATGAAAAACTGTTTTTT. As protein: CASSLDGTDEKLFF.

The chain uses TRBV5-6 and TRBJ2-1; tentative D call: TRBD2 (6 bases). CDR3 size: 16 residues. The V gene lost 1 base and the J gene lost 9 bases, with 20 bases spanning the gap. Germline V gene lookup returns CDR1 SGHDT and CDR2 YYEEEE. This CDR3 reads CASSLFLAREAPEQFF. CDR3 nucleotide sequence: TGTGCCAGCAGCTTGTTTCTCGCCAGGGAGGCCCCTGAGCAGTTCTTC.

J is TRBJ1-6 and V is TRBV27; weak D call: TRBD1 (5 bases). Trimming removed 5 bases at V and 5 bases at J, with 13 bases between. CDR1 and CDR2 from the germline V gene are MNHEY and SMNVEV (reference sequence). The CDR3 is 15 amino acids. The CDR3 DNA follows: TGTGCCAGCAGTATCACAGGAGGGGATAATTCACCCCTCCACTTT. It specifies CASSITGGDNSPLHF.

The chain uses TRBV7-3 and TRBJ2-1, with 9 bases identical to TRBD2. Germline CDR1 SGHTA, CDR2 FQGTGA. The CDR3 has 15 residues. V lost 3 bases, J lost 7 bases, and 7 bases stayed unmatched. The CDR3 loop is CASSFSGGSGNEQFF. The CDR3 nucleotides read TGTGCCAGCAGCTTTAGCGGGGGCTCGGGGAATGAGCAGTTCTTC.